Listed below are T cell receptor beta chains from one sample, sequenced in a study of cytomegalovirus exposure and HLA in healthy donors. The method was immunoSEQ multiplex PCR; TCRdb's version includes in-frame clones alone and lacks a portion of them. The sample has around 190,000 clones; 75% to 90% are singletons. Material for sequencing was PBMCs. All receptors derive from a woman in her 30s in good health and CMV-seronegative. Both conserved end residues are trimmed from each CDR3. Some rows mark clone size as missing; the rest say once, few, many or name a class of expanded clone.

v_gene | abundance | CDR3aa
TRBV9 | - | ASSERVDTGELF
TRBV7-8 | - | ASSLPNPGPFYEQY
TRBV7-3 | - | AGSPWGGETQY
TRBV7-8 | few | ASSLDPGTNTEAF
TRBV5-1 | - | ASSLGTARTPEAF
TRBV5-4 | few | ASSHHFGTGSYGYT
TRBV19 | once | ASSRGQGAAEQY
TRBV10-2 | - | ASSGAGGSTDTQY
TRBV5-1 | - | ASSLARGGNTEAF
TRBV5-6 | few | ASSPRSNTEAF
TRBV28 | - | ASSLVRTYNEQF
TRBV28 | - | ASSLAAGGPETQY
TRBV6-6 | - | ASSYAPTGSRDTQY
TRBV9 | - | ASSPLGAGVPDTQY
TRBV14 | - | ASSQKRTLFGNTIY
TRBV2 | - | ASSQGPEAQH
TRBV5-6 | - | ASSISPGQGYEQY
TRBV23-1 | once | ASSQPGKGYYGYT
TRBV6-1 | - | ASSERLRSGNTIY
TRBV25-1 | - | ASSEQGSRAF
TRBV19 | - | ASREIAGGGTDTQY
TRBV6-5 | few | ASSRGDYGYT
TRBV9 | few | ASSPRGPSTDTQY
TRBV28 | - | ASRRGEETQY
TRBV4-1 | - | ASSQVAGGWDTQY
TRBV30 | - | AWGAWEETQY
TRBV10-1 | - | ASSDGRGQGLGEQY
TRBV7-9 | - | ASSSDRASNQPQH
TRBV6-1 | - | ASSEVGAVTGAF
TRBV9 | - | ATSTGTDTQY
TRBV5-1 | - | ASSPYQYYEQY
TRBV7-8 | - | ASSFGTGKEQPQH
TRBV2 | - | ASGQGRETQY
TRBV28 | - | ASSTPGGWAYGYT
TRBV28 | - | ASSLVQGNYGYT
TRBV7-2 | - | ASSPQLAGGQETQY
TRBV5-1 | - | ASSLSGGDDEQY
TRBV11-2 | - | ASSLRGSTSVPYEQY
TRBV10-1 | - | ASSGGLAGGENEQF
TRBV2 | - | ASRASSGQNTEAF
TRBV2 | - | ASRVTGGKYEQY
TRBV18 | few | ASSPRAAPYEQY
TRBV28 | - | ATHGTSGPLGVRYEQF
TRBV16 | once | ASSPRLMTGENYGYT
TRBV28 | - | ATRTGNTGELF
TRBV5-1 | - | ASSLAPGTAPFNSPLH
TRBV6-1 | - | ASSEVHRANTGELF
TRBV4-1 | - | ASSQVPGGVTDTQY
TRBV6-5 | - | ASSYSPPAGELF
TRBV27 | - | ASSPGGKLRETQY
TRBV5-1 | - | ASSLGQGDEQY
TRBV12-5 | - | ASGPGSGADTQY